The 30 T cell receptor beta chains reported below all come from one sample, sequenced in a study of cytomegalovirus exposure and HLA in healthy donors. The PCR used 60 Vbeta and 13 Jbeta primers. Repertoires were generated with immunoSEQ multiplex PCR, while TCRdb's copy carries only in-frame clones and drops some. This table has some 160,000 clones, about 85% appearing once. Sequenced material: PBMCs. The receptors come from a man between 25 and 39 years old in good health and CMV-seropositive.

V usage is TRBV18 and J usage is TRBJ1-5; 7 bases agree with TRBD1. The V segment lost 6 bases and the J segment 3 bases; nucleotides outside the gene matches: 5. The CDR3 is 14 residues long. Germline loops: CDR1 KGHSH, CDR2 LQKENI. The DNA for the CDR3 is TGTGCCAGCTCCTCAGGGGGATCCAATCAGCCCCAGCATTTT. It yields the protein CASSSGGSNQPQHF.

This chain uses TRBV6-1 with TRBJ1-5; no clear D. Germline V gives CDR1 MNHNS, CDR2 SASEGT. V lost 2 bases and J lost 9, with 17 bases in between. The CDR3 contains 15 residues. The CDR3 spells CASSEKALWSWPQHF. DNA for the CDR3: TGTGCCAGCAGTGAAAAGGCCTTGTGGAGCTGGCCCCAGCATTTT.

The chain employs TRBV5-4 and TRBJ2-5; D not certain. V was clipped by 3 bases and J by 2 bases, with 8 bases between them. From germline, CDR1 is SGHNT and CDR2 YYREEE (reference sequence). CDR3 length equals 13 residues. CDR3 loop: CASSSTSQETQYF. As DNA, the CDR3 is TGTGCCAGCAGCTCAACATCTCAAGAGACCCAGTACTTC.

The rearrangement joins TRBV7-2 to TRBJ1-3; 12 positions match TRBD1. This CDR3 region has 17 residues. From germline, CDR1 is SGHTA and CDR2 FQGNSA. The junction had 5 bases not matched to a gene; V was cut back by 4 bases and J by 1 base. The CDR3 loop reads CASSSGQGAWSGNTIYF. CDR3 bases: TGTGCCAGCAGCTCGGGACAGGGGGCTTGGTCTGGAAACACCATATATTTT.

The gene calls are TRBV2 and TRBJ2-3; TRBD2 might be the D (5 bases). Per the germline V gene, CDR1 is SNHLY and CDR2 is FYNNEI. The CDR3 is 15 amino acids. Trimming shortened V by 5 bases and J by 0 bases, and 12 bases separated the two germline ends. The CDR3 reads CASSRAESSTDTQYF. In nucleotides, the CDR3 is TGTGCCAGCAGTAGAGCGGAATCTAGCACAGATACGCAGTATTTT.

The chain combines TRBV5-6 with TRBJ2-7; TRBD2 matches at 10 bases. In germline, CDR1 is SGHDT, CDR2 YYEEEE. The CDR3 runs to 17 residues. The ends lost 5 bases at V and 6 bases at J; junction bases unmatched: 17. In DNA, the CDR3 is TGTGCCAGCAGGAAGCTGTCGGTCAGCGGGGGGGATGGCGAGCAGTACTTC. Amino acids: CASRKLSVSGGDGEQYF.

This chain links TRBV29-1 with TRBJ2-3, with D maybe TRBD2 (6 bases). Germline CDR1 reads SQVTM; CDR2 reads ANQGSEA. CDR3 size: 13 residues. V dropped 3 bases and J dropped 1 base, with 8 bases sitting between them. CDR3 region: CSVERDGTDTQYF. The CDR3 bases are TGCAGCGTTGAGCGGGACGGCACAGATACGCAGTATTTT.

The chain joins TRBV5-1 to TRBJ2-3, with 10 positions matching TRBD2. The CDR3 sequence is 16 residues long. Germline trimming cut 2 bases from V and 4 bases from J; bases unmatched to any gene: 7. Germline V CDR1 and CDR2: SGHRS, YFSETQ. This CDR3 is CASSLGSGRAPDTQYF. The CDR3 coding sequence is TGCGCCAGCAGCTTAGGGAGCGGGAGGGCCCCAGATACGCAGTATTTT.

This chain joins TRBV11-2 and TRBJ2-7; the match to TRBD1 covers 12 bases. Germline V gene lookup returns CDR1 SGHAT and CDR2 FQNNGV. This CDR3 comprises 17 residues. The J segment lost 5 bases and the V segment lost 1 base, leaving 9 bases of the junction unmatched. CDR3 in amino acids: CASSLAPPGTGGDEQYV. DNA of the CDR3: TGTGCCAGCAGCTTAGCACCACCCGGGACAGGGGGCGACGAGCAGTACGTC.

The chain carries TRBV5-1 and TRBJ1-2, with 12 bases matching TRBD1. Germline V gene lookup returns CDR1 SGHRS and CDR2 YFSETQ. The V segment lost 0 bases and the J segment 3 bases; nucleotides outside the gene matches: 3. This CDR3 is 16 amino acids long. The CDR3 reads CASSLGGTGGDYGYTF. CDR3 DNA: TGCGCCAGCAGCTTGGGTGGGACAGGGGGCGACTATGGCTACACCTTC.

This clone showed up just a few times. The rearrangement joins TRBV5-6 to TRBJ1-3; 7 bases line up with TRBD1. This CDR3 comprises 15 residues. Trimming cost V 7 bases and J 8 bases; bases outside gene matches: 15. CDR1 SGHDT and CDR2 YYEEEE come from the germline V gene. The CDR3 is CASLTPGQPEDTIYF. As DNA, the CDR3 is TGTGCCAGCTTAACCCCGGGACAGCCTGAAGACACCATATATTTT. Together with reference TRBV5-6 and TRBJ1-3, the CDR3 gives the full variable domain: DAGVTQSPTHLIKTRGQQVTLRCSPKSGHDTVSWYQQALGQGPQFIFQYYEEEERQRGNFPDRFSGHQFPNYSSELNVNALLLGDSALYLCASLTPGQPEDTIYFGEGSWLTVV.

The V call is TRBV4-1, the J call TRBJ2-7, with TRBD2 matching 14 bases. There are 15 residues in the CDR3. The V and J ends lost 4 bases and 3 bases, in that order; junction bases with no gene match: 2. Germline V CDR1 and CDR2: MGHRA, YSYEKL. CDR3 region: CASSLGTSGSYEQYF. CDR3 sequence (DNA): TGCGCCAGCAGCCTTGGGACTAGCGGGAGCTACGAGCAGTACTTC.

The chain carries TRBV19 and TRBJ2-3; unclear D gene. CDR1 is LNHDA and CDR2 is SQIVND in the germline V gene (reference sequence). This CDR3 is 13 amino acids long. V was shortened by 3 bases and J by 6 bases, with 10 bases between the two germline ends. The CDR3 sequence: CASSIWLLDTQYF. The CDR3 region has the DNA TGTGCCAGTAGTATCTGGTTACTTGATACGCAGTATTTT.

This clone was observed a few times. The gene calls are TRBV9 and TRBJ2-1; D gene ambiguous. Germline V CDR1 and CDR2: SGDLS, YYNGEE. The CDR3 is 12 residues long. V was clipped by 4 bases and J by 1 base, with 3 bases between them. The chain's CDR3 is CASSPSYNEQFF. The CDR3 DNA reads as TGTGCCAGCAGCCCGTCCTACAATGAGCAGTTCTTC.

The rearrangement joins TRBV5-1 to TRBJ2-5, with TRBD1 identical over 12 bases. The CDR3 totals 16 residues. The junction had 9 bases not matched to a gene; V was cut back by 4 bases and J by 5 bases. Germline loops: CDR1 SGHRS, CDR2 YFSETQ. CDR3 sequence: CASSPTGTGGGETQYF. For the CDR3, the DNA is TGCGCCAGCAGCCCGACGGGGACAGGGGGCGGGGAGACCCAGTACTTC.

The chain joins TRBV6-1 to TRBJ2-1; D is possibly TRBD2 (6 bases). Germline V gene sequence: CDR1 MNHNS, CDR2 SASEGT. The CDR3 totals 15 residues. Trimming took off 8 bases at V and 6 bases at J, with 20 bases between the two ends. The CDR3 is CASLDYGAVLNEQFF. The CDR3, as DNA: TGTGCCAGCCTGGACTATGGGGCCGTGCTCAATGAGCAGTTCTTC.

CDR3 bases: TGCGCCAGCAGCCAGGCCCGAACAGGGCCAACTTATGGCTACACCTTC. It yields the protein CASSQARTGPTYGYTF. V gene TRBV4-3 combines with J gene TRBJ1-2; a weak D match, TRBD1 (6 bases). V dropped 3 bases and J dropped 5 bases, with 19 bases sitting between them. There are 16 residues in the CDR3. CDR1 is LGHNA, CDR2 YSLEER, per germline.

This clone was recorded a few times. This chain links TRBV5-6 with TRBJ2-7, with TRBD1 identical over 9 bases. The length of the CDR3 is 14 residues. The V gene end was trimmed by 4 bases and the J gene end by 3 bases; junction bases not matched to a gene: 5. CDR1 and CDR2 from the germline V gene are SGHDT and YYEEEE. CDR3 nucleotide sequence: TGTGCCAGCAGCCCCGGGACAGGGATCTACGAGCAGTACTTC. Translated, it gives CASSPGTGIYEQYF.

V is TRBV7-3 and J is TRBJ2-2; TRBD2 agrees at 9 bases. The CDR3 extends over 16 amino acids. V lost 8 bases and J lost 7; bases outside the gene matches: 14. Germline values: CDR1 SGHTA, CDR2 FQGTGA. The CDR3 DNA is TGTGCCAGCTCCCCCCGGGCGGGAGGGCCGGACGGGGAGCTGTTTTTT. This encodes CASSPRAGGPDGELFF.

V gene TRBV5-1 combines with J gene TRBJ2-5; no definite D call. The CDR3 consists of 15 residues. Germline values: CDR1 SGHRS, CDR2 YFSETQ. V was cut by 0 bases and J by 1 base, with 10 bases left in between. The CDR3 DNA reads TGCGCCAGCAGCTTGGGGGTGGGCACCCAAGAGACCCAGTACTTC. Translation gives CASSLGVGTQETQYF.

The CDR3 is CASLVSSWLAGELFF. The DNA of the CDR3 is TGTGCCAGCCTAGTTAGTTCTTGGCTCGCCGGGGAGCTGTTTTTT. The chain recombines TRBV21-1 with TRBJ2-2; the DNA was not compared with TRBD2, the D call given in the table. TRBV21-1 is flagged as a pseudogene. The CDR3 extends over 15 amino acids.

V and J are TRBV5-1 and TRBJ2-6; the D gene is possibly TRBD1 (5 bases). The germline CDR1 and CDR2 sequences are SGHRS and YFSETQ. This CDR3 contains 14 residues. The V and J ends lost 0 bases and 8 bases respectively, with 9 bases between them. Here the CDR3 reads CASSLASGPNVLTF. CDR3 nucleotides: TGCGCCAGCAGCTTGGCCTCAGGGCCCAACGTCCTGACTTTC.

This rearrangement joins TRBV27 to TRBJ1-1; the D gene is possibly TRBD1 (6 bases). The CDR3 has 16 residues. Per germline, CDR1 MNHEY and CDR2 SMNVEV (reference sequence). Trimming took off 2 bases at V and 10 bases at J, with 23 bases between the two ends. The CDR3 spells CASSLGVVRGLRGAFF. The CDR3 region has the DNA TGTGCCAGCAGTTTAGGGGTGGTCAGGGGTCTTAGGGGAGCTTTCTTT.

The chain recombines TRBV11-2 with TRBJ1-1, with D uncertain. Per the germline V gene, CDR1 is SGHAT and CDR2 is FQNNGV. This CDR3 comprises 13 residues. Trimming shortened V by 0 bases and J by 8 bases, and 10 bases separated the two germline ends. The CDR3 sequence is CASSLDLGLEAFF. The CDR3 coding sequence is TGTGCCAGCAGCTTAGATCTCGGACTAGAAGCTTTCTTT.

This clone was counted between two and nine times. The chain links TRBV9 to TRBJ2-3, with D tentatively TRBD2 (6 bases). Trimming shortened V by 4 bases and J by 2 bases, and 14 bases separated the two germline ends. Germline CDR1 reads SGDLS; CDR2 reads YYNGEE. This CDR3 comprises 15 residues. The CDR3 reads CASSPRGDYTDTQYF. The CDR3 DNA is TGTGCCAGCAGCCCGCGGGGAGATTACACAGATACGCAGTATTTT.

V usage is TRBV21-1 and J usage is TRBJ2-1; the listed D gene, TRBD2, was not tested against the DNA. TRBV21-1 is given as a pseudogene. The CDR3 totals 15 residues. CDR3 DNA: TGTGCCAGCAGCACGAGCGGGAGGCCATACAATGAGCAGTTCTTC. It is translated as CASSTSGRPYNEQFF.

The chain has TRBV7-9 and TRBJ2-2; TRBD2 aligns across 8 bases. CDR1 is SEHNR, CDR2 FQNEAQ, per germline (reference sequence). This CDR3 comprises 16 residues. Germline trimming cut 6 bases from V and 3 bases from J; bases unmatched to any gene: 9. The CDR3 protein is CASRPRGGLDTGELFF. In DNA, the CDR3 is TGTGCCAGCAGACCCCGGGGGGGTTTAGACACCGGGGAGCTGTTTTTT. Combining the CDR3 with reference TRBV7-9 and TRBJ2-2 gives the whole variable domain DTGVSQNPRHKITKRGQNVTFRCDPISEHNRLYWYRQTLGQGPEFLTYFQNEAQLEKSRLLSDRFSAERPKGSFSTLEIQRTEQGDSAMYLCASRPRGGLDTGELFFGEGSRLTVL.

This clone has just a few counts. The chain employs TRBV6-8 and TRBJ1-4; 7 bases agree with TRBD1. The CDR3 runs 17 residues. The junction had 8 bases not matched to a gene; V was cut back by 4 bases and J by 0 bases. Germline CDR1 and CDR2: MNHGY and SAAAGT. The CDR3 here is CASSWYRGIATNEKLFF. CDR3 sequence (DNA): TGTGCCAGCAGTTGGTACAGGGGAATTGCAACTAATGAAAAACTGTTTTTT.

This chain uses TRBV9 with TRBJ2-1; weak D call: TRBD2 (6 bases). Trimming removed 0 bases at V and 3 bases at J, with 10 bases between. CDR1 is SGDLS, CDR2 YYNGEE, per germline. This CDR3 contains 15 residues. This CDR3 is CASSVAGTDYNEQFF. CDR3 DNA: TGTGCCAGCAGCGTAGCCGGGACTGACTACAATGAGCAGTTCTTC.

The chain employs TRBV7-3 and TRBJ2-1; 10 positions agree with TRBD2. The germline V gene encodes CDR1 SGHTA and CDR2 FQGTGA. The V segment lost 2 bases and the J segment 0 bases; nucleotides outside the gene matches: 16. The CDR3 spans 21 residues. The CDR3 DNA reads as TGTGCCAGCAGCTTACCCGGATCCAGCGGGAGGGCCCCGAGCTCCTACAATGAGCAGTTCTTC. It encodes CASSLPGSSGRAPSSYNEQFF.